The clone carrying this TCR beta chain was seen many times. Its target is not known. This sample was included in a study of blood T cells in healthy people across ages. The study's findings and limits: A roughly linear fall in TCR beta diversity per million T cells was seen with increasing age.

The CDR3 extends over 15 amino acids. The ends were cut back, 1 base at V and 3 bases at J, with 12 bases in the middle. The second PCR ran about 6 to 11 cycles with a sample-barcoded 5' primer and J-beta primers. The authors tagged each cDNA molecule using a template-switch adaptor with 12 random nucleotides. TCRdb ran MiXCR on the 5' RACE reads and lists one entry per CDR3 protein. Of some 900,000 distinct CDR3 sequences listed, 25% to 30% were seen once; the top ten hold approximately 15%. Healthy individuals of Caucasian origin from Russia, aged roughly 6 to 90, served as donors. Per sample, no less than 5.5 micrograms of total RNA were extracted.

The J gene is TRBJ2-5, the V gene TRBV12-3 or TRBV12-4; maybe TRBD2 (6 bases). The sequenced sample was blood. This sequence was found in a woman of 80 years or more in good health. The CDR3 DNA reads as TGTGCCAGCAGTTTAGGCGGCGGGATGAAAGAGACCCAGTACTTC. It codes for CASSLGGGMKETQYF.